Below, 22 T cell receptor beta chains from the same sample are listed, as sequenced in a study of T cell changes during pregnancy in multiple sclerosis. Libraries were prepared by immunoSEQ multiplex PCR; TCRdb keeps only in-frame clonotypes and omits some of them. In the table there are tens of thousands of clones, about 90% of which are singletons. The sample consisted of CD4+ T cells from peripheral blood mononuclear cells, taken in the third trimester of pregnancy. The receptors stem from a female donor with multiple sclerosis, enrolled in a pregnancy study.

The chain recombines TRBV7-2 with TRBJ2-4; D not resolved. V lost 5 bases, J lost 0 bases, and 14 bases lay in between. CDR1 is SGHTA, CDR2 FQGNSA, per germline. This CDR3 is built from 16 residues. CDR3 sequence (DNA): TGTGCCAGCAGCCAAAATCGAGTTGGAGCCAAAAACATTCAGTACTTC. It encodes CASSQNRVGAKNIQYF.

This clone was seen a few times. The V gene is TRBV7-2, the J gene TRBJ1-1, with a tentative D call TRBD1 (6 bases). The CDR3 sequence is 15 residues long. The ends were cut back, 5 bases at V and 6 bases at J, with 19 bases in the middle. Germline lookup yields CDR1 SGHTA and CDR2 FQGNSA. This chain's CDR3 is CASSPQTGRKSEAFF. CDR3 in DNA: TGTGCCAGCAGCCCCCAGACAGGTAGAAAGTCTGAAGCTTTCTTT. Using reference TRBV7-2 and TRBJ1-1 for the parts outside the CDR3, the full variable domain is GAGVSQSPSNKVTEKGKDVELRCDPISGHTALYWYRQSLGQGLEFLIYFQGNSAPDKSGLPSDRFSAERTGGSVSTLTIQRTQQEDSAVYLCASSPQTGRKSEAFFGQGTRLTVV.

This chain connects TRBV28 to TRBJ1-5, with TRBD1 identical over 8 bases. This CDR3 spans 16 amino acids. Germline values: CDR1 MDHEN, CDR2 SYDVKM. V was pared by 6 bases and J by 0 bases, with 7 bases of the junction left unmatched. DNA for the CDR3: TGTGCCAGCAGCGGAGACAGGGGCCCTAGCAATCAGCCCCAGCATTTT. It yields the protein CASSGDRGPSNQPQHF. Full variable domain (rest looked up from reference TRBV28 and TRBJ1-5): DVKVTQSSRYLVKRTGEKVFLECVQDMDHENMFWYRQDPGLGLRLIYFSYDVKMKEKGDIPEGYSVSREKKERFSLILESASTNQTSMYLCASSGDRGPSNQPQHFGDGTRLSIL.

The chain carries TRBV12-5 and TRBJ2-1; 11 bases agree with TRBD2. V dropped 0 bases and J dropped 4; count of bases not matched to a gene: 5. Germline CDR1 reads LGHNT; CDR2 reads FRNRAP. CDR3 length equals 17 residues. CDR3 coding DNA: TGTGCTAGTGGTTTGGTACTAGGGACTAGCGGTTACAATGAGCAGTTCTTC. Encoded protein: CASGLVLGTSGYNEQFF.

The CDR3 spells CSVAGRAGNEQFF. The CDR3 DNA follows: TGCAGCGTTGCGGGGAGGGCCGGGAATGAGCAGTTCTTC. The chain is built from TRBV29-1 and TRBJ2-1; TRBD2 matches at 7 bases. Germline V gene sequence: CDR1 SQVTM, CDR2 ANQGSEA. The CDR3 covers 13 residues. V dropped 4 bases and J dropped 7; count of bases not matched to a gene: 7.

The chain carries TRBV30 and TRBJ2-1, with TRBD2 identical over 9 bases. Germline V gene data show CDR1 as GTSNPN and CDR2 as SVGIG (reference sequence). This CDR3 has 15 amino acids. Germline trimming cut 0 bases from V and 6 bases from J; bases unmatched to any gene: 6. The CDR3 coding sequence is TGTGCCTGGAGTGTACGTGGCGGGAGGGCCAATGAGCAGTTCTTC. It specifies CAWSVRGGRANEQFF.

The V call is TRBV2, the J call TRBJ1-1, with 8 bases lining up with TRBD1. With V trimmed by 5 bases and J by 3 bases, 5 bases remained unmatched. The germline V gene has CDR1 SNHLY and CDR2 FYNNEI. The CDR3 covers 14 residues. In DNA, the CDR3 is TGTGCCAGCAGTTTAACAGGGGGGGACACTGAAGCTTTCTTT. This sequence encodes CASSLTGGDTEAFF.

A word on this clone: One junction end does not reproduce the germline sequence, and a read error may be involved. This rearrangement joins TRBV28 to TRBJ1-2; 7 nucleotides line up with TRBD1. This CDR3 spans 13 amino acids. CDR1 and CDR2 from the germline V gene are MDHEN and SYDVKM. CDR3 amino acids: CASSPDRPTSPLF. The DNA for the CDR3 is TGTGCCAGCAGCCCGGACAGGCCGACCTCACCACTCTTC.

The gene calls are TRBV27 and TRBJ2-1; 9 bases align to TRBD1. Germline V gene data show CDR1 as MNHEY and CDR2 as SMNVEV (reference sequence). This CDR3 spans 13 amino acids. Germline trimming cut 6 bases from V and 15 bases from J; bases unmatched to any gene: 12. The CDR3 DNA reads TGTGCCAGCAGCCCCTTGGGGGGGACAGGGATGTTCTTC. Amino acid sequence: CASSPLGGTGMFF.

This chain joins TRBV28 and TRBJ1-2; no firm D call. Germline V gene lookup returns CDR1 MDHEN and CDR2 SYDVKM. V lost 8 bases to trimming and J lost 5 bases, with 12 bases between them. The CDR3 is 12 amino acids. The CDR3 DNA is TGTGCCAGCCTCCAGTCGGGGTATGGCTACACCTTC. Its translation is CASLQSGYGYTF.

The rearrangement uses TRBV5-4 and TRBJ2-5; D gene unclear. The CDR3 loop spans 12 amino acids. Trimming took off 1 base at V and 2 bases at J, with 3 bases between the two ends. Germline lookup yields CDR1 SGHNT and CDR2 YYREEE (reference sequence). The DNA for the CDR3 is TGTGCCAGCAGCTTGTCTCAAGAGACCCAGTACTTC. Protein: CASSLSQETQYF.

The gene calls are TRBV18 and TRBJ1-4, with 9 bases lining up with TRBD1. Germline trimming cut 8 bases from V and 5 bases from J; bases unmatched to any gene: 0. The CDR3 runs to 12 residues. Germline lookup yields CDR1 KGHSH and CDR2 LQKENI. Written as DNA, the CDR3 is TGTGCCAGCGGGACAGGGAATGAAAAACTGTTTTTT. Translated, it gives CASGTGNEKLFF. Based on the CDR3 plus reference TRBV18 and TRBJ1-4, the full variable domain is NAGVMQNPRHLVRRRGQEARLRCSPMKGHSHVYWYRQLPEEGLKFMVYLQKENIIDESGMPKERFSAEFPKEGPSILRIQQVVRGDSAAYFCASGTGNEKLFFGSGTQLSVL.

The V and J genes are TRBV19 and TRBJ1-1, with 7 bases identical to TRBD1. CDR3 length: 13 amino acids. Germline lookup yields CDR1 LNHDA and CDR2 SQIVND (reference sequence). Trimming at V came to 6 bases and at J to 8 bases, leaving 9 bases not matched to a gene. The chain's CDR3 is CASSTIQGSEAFF. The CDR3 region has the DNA TGTGCCAGTAGCACCATACAGGGGTCGGAAGCTTTCTTT. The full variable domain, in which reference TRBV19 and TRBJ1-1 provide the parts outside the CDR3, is DGGITQSPKYLFRKEGQNVTLSCEQNLNHDAMYWYRQDPGQGLRLIYYSQIVNDFQKGDIAEGYSVSREKKESFPLTVTSAQKNPTAFYLCASSTIQGSEAFFGQGTRLTVV.

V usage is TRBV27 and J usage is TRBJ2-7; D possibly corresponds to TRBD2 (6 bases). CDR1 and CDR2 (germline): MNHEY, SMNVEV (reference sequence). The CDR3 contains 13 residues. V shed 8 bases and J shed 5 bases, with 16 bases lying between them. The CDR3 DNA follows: TGTGCCAGCTTCGGTATGGGGAGGCACGAGCAGTACTTC. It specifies CASFGMGRHEQYF.

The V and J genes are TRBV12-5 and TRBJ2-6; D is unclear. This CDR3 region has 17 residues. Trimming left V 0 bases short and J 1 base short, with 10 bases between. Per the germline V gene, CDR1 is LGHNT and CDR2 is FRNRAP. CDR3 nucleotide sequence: TGTGCTAGTGGTTTGGTACATTTTATATCTGGGGCCAACGTCCTGACTTTC. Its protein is CASGLVHFISGANVLTF.

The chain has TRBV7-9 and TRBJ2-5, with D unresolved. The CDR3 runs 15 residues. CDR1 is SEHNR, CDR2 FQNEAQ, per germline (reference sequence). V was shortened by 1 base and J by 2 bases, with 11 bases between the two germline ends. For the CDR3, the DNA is TGTGCCAGCAGCTTAGTGGCTCTGAGGCAAGAGACCCAGTACTTC. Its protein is CASSLVALRQETQYF. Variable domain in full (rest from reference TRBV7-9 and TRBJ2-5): DTGVSQNPRHKITKRGQNVTFRCDPISEHNRLYWYRQTLGQGPEFLTYFQNEAQLEKSRLLSDRFSAERPKGSFSTLEIQRTEQGDSAMYLCASSLVALRQETQYFGPGTRLLVL.

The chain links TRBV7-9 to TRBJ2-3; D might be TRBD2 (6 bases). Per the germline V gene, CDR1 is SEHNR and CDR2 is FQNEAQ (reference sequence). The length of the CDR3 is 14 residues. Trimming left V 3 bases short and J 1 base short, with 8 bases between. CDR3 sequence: CASSFREGTDTQYF. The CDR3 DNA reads TGTGCCAGCAGCTTCAGGGAGGGCACAGATACGCAGTATTTT. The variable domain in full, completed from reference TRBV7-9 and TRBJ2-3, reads DTGVSQNPRHKITKRGQNVTFRCDPISEHNRLYWYRQTLGQGPEFLTYFQNEAQLEKSRLLSDRFSAERPKGSFSTLEIQRTEQGDSAMYLCASSFREGTDTQYFGPGTRLTVL.

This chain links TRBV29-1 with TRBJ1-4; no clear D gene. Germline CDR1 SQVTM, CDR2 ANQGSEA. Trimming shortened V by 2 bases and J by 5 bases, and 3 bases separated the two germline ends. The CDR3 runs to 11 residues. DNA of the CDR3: TGCAGCGTTGAACAAAATGAAAAACTGTTTTTT. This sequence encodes CSVEQNEKLFF.

Here the CDR3 DNA reads TGTGCCAGCAGCCCCCTCGGCAGGGGCCTCAAAGAGACCCAGTACTTC. It specifies CASSPLGRGLKETQYF. The J gene is TRBJ2-5, the V gene TRBV5-6, with D possibly TRBD1 on 6 matching bases. The germline gives CDR1 SGHDT, CDR2 YYEEEE. V gave up 4 bases and J gave up 3 bases, with 19 bases separating them. The CDR3 length is 16 residues.

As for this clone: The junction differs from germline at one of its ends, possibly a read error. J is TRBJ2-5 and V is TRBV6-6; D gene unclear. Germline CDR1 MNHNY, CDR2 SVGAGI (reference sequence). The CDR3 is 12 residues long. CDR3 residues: CAGSYSRETQYF. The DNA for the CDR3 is TGTGCCGGCAGTTACTCGAGGGAGACCCAGTACTTC.

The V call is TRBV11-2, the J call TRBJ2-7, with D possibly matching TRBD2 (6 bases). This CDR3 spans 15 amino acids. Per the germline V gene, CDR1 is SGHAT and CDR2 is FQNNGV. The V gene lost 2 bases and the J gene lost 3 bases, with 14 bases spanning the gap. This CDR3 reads CASSLTSSEGYEQYF. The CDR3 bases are TGTGCCAGCAGCTTAACGTCTAGCGAGGGCTACGAGCAGTACTTC.

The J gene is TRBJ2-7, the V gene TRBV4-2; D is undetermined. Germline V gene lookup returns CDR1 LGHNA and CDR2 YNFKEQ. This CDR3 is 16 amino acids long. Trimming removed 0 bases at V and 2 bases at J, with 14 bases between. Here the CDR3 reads CASSQDLSDSTYEQYF. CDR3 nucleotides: TGTGCCAGCAGCCAAGATCTCAGCGATTCTACCTACGAGCAGTACTTC.